This T cell receptor beta chain comes out of a study of T cells in Graves' hyperthyroidism and ophthalmopathy. The CDR3 totals 13 residues. Germline lookup yields CDR1 KGHDR and CDR2 SFDVKD. The germline V and J ends were trimmed by 1 base and 11 bases, with 13 bases remaining between them. Amplified regions were TCR beta CDR3 sequences from RNA transcripts. Primed by the HTBI set, a first-round RT-PCR was run on the TCR CDR3. In TCRdb, the multiplex PCR reads were re-called with MiXCR into one record per CDR3 protein. The table lists about 110,000 distinct CDR3 sequences, 15% to 20% of them singletons. Regarding this clonotype: What it binds is unknown.

Absence of ophthalmopathy progression within 18 months defined stable Graves' hyperthyroidism. Study-wide results and limits: Most clonotypes that expanded in the thyroid above 0.001 also showed up in blood.

The chain recombines TRBV24-1 with TRBJ1-2, with D possibly being TRBD1 (5 bases). The sequencing input was blood. The origin of this receptor is a woman between 45 and 60 years old with Graves' hyperthyroidism. The DNA for the CDR3 is TGTGCCACCAGTGATTTTCCGCAGGGATCATACACCTTC. Translating it yields CATSDFPQGSYTF.